The 25 T cell receptor beta chains in this list originate from one sample, sequenced in a study of spatial heterogeneity in lung cancer. Study conclusions and caveats: Tumor mutation count correlated with how many alpha and beta TCRs expanded intratumorally.

TCRdb processed the 5' RACE reads anew with MiXCR; each CDR3 protein has one entry. The table records fewer than 20,000 distinct CDR3 sequences, around 6.5% of them present only once. These TCRs' antigens remain unknown. The time point is: sample taken at primary tumor resection. The sequences come from lung tumor tissue, collected at surgery. The receptors were gathered from a female donor with early-stage non-small cell lung cancer.

This clonotype was seen ten or more times. The chain uses TRBV9 and TRBJ2-5; tentative D call: TRBD1 (6 bases). CDR3 length: 13 residues. Per germline, CDR1 SGDLS and CDR2 YYNGEE. V lost 3 bases and J lost 2, with 8 bases in between. The CDR3: CASSAGTQETQYF. CDR3 nucleotide sequence: TGTGCCAGCAGCGCCGGGACACAAGAGACCCAGTACTTC.

This clonotype was detected only a few times. This chain links TRBV24-1 with TRBJ2-1; 8 nucleotides align to TRBD1. Germline lookup yields CDR1 KGHDR and CDR2 SFDVKD. CDR3 length: 14 residues. V lost 3 bases, J lost 10 bases, and 7 bases stayed unmatched. CDR3: CATSDPKTGAEQFF. The CDR3 DNA reads TGTGCCACCAGTGATCCTAAGACAGGGGCCGAGCAGTTCTTC.

This clonotype was seen at least ten times. The chain recombines TRBV6-1 with TRBJ2-1, with TRBD2 identical over 9 bases. Germline V gives CDR1 MNHNS, CDR2 SASEGT. This CDR3 spans 16 amino acids. J gave up 4 bases and V 1 base, and 5 bases lay outside the gene matches. CDR3 sequence reads: CASSEETSGRYNEQFF. DNA for the CDR3: TGTGCCAGCAGTGAAGAAACTAGCGGGCGATACAATGAGCAGTTCTTC.

In its sample, this clonotype ranks as medium-sized (0.01 to 0.1%). The chain employs TRBV5-1 and TRBJ2-7; no firm D call. V was clipped by 0 bases and J by 0 bases, with 10 bases between them. CDR1 SGHRS and CDR2 YFSETQ come from the germline V gene. The CDR3 has 15 amino acids. The CDR3 loop reads CASSLDGAPSYEQYF. CDR3 DNA sequence: TGCGCCAGCAGCTTGGACGGTGCTCCCTCCTACGAGCAGTACTTC.

This clonotype came up many times. J is TRBJ1-5 and V is TRBV20-1; D not resolved. CDR3 length equals 13 residues. Germline lookup yields CDR1 DFQATT and CDR2 SNEGSKA (reference sequence). V dropped 3 bases and J dropped 4 bases, with 10 bases sitting between them. CDR3 sequence: CSASGPGNQPQHF. The CDR3 coding sequence is TGCAGTGCTAGTGGGCCTGGGAATCAGCCCCAGCATTTT.

At least ten counts were recorded for this clonotype. The junction differs from germline at one of its ends, possibly a read error. The chain recombines TRBV4-1 with TRBJ1-5; D gene unclear. CDR3 size: 16 residues. Germline V CDR1 and CDR2: MGHRA, YSYEKL. CDR3 in amino acids: CASSQDPGNSHQPQHF. Here the CDR3 DNA reads TGCGCCAGCAGCCAAGACCCAGGAAATAGCCATCAGCCCCAGCATTTT.

Ten or more counts support this clonotype. The chain uses TRBV3-1 and TRBJ1-1, with D maybe TRBD1 (5 bases). V lost 4 bases and J lost 1, with 7 bases in between. Germline V CDR1 and CDR2: LGHDT, YNNKEL (reference sequence). This CDR3 has 13 amino acids. CDR3: CASSRTGNTEAFF. CDR3 nucleotide sequence: TGTGCCAGCAGCCGAACAGGGAACACTGAAGCTTTCTTT.

This clonotype was seen at least ten times. This chain links TRBV2 with TRBJ2-5, with 7 bases fitting TRBD2. V trimming: 6 bases; J trimming: 3 bases; junction bases outside the gene matches: 10. The CDR3 contains 15 residues. Germline V gives CDR1 SNHLY, CDR2 FYNNEI. The CDR3 sequence: CASRTSALVEETQYF. In DNA, the CDR3 is TGTGCCAGCAGAACTAGCGCCCTGGTTGAAGAGACCCAGTACTTC.

This clonotype occurred many times. This rearrangement joins TRBV15 to TRBJ2-3; 8 bases align to TRBD2. This CDR3 region has 17 residues. Looked up from germline, CDR1 is LNHNV and CDR2 is YYDKDF (reference sequence). V shed 1 base and J 5 bases; nucleotides not matched to a gene: 11. CDR3 protein: CATSRGASGSRVDTQYF. As DNA, the CDR3 is TGTGCCACCAGCAGAGGGGCTAGCGGGTCCCGGGTAGATACGCAGTATTTT. The full variable domain, with the rest looked up from reference TRBV15 and TRBJ2-3, is DAMVIQNPRYQVTQFGKPVTLSCSQTLNHNVMYWYQQKSSQAPKLLFHYYDKDFNNEADTPDNFQSRRPNTSFCFLDIRSPGLGDTAMYLCATSRGASGSRVDTQYFGPGTRLTVL.

This clonotype was detected ten times or more. The chain carries TRBV4-3 and TRBJ2-1; tentatively, D is TRBD2 (5 bases). CDR1 and CDR2 from the germline V gene are LGHNA and YSLEER. CDR3 length: 13 amino acids. Deletions cut 3 bases from V and 8 bases from J, with 11 bases between. The DNA for the CDR3 is TGCGCCAGCAGCCAGGGTTGGCGGGATGAGCAGTTCTTC. This encodes CASSQGWRDEQFF.

This clonotype was found many times. This chain joins TRBV20-1 and TRBJ2-3; possible D gene TRBD1, 6 bases. This CDR3 has 16 amino acids. In germline, CDR1 is DFQATT, CDR2 SNEGSKA (reference sequence). Trimming left V 3 bases short and J 5 bases short, with 21 bases between. The CDR3 loop is CSASNRGRGGGDTQYF. Written as DNA, the CDR3 is TGCAGTGCTAGTAACCGGGGCAGGGGCGGAGGAGATACGCAGTATTTT.

The chain uses TRBV2 and TRBJ2-1; 12 nucleotides align to TRBD2. J was trimmed by 0 bases and V by 6 bases; bases with no gene match: 3. The germline CDR1 and CDR2 sequences are SNHLY and FYNNEI. The CDR3 totals 16 residues. The CDR3 bases are TGTGCCAGCAGACAGACTAGCGGGAGCTCCTACAATGAGCAGTTCTTC. It is translated as CASRQTSGSSYNEQFF. Based on the CDR3 plus reference TRBV2 and TRBJ2-1, the full variable domain is EPEVTQTPSHQVTQMGQEVILRCVPISNHLYFYWYRQILGQKVEFLVSFYNNEISEKSEIFDDQFSVERPDGSNFTLKIRSTKLEDSAMYFCASRQTSGSSYNEQFFGPGTRLTVL.

By share, this clonotype ranks as medium-sized. The chain has TRBV5-1 and TRBJ2-7, with D possibly being TRBD1 or TRBD2 (5 bases each). This CDR3 comprises 13 residues. Trimming removed 7 bases at V and 7 bases at J, with 18 bases between. The germline gives CDR1 SGHRS, CDR2 YFSETQ. CDR3 sequence: CASRSFGAVEQYF. The DNA for the CDR3 is TGCGCCAGCCGGTCATTCGGGGCCGTAGAGCAGTACTTC.

This clonotype was observed a few times. The genes are TRBV5-5 and TRBJ1-1; D is unclear. V lost 4 bases and J 2 bases, leaving 21 bases between the germline ends. The length of the CDR3 is 17 residues. Germline V gene lookup returns CDR1 SGHKS and CDR2 YYEKEE (reference sequence). The CDR3: CASSGIRANAGNTEAFF. The CDR3, as DNA: TGTGCCAGCAGCGGAATCCGGGCAAATGCGGGTAACACTGAAGCTTTCTTT.

This clonotype is judged medium-sized. V usage is TRBV4-3 and J usage is TRBJ2-2; D gene ambiguous. The germline V gene encodes CDR1 LGHNA and CDR2 YSLEER. This CDR3 has 14 residues. V lost 3 bases and J 4 bases, leaving 9 bases between the germline ends. CDR3 in amino acids: CASSQGPATGELFF. Written as DNA, the CDR3 is TGCGCCAGCAGCCAGGGCCCGGCCACCGGGGAGCTGTTTTTT.

This clonotype showed up many times. The chain uses TRBV7-2 and TRBJ1-5; maybe TRBD1 (5 bases). The V gene lost 5 bases and the J gene lost 1 base, with 18 bases spanning the gap. The CDR3 is 17 residues long. Germline lookup yields CDR1 SGHTA and CDR2 FQGNSA. The CDR3 nucleotides are TGTGCCAGCAGCCCTGGGGCAGGTATGGGAAGCAATCAGCCCCAGCATTTT. Protein: CASSPGAGMGSNQPQHF.

The sample holds many counts of this clonotype. The J gene is TRBJ2-5, the V gene TRBV9; possible D gene TRBD2, 5 bases. Germline V lookup: CDR1 SGDLS, CDR2 YYNGEE. V was cut by 4 bases and J by 3 bases, with 13 bases left in between. This CDR3 comprises 14 residues. The CDR3 sequence: CASSPGPGKETQYF. The CDR3 nucleotides read TGTGCCAGCAGCCCAGGACCGGGAAAAGAGACCCAGTACTTC. Combining the CDR3 with reference TRBV9 and TRBJ2-5 gives the whole variable domain DSGVTQTPKHLITATGQRVTLRCSPRSGDLSVYWYQQSLDQGLQFLIQYYNGEERAKGNILERFSAQQFPDLHSELNLSSLELGDSALYFCASSPGPGKETQYFGPGTRLLVL.

This clonotype is termed medium-sized (0.01 to 0.1%). The chain recombines TRBV4-3 with TRBJ1-5, with no clear D. V shed 0 bases and J shed 5 bases, with 5 bases lying between them. The CDR3 contains 13 residues. The germline V gene encodes CDR1 LGHNA and CDR2 YSLEER. The DNA of the CDR3 is TGCGCCAGCAGCCAAGATTCCCATCAGCCCCAGCATTTT. As protein: CASSQDSHQPQHF.

This clonotype was detected many times. The V gene is TRBV5-6, the J gene TRBJ2-7, with TRBD1 matching 10 bases. The CDR3 is made up of 17 amino acids. Unmatched junction bases numbered 12, after V lost 4 bases and J lost 2 bases. Germline lookup yields CDR1 SGHDT and CDR2 YYEEEE. The CDR3 is CASSLGTGALLAYEQYF. The CDR3, as DNA: TGTGCCAGCAGCCTCGGGACAGGGGCTCTCTTGGCCTACGAGCAGTACTTC.

The chain employs TRBV7-2 and TRBJ2-2, with 7 positions matching TRBD2. The CDR3 loop spans 16 amino acids. The germline V gene has CDR1 SGHTA and CDR2 FQGNSA. J gave up 4 bases and V 3 bases, and 8 bases lay outside the gene matches. CDR3 sequence reads: CASSFIEAGSTGELFF. In DNA, the CDR3 is TGTGCCAGCAGCTTCATCGAAGCGGGGAGCACCGGGGAGCTGTTTTTT.

The chain joins TRBV5-6 to TRBJ1-1; D not resolved. The V end lost 2 bases, the J end lost 1 base, and 6 bases lay between the germline ends. Germline V lookup: CDR1 SGHDT, CDR2 YYEEEE. This CDR3 comprises 13 residues. The CDR3 bases are TGTGCCAGCAGCTTCGGAGGGAACACTGAAGCTTTCTTT. This sequence encodes CASSFGGNTEAFF.

This clonotype occurred many times. This rearrangement joins TRBV12-3 or TRBV12-4 to TRBJ2-3; 13 nucleotides align to TRBD2. This CDR3 is 16 amino acids long. The J segment lost 1 base and the V segment lost 3 bases, leaving 1 base of the junction unmatched. CDR3 sequence: CASSFGLAGGTDTQYF. The CDR3 coding sequence is TGTGCCAGCAGTTTTGGACTAGCGGGGGGCACAGATACGCAGTATTTT.

Ten or more counts support this clonotype. The CDR3 reads CASSVEDRAGLNTEAFF. The CDR3 DNA is TGTGCCAGCAGCGTAGAGGACAGGGCTGGATTGAACACTGAAGCTTTCTTT. The chain couples TRBV9 to TRBJ1-1; TRBD1 agrees at 8 bases. CDR1 SGDLS and CDR2 YYNGEE come from the germline V gene. The CDR3 is 17 amino acids. J lost 0 bases, V lost 0 bases, and 7 bases had no gene match.

In this sample, this clonotype turned up many times. The CDR3 DNA reads as TGCAGCGGGCTGGCGGGGATGAACACTGAAGCTTTCTTT. This encodes CSGLAGMNTEAFF. V gene TRBV29-1 combines with J gene TRBJ1-1; D remains ambiguous. The ends were cut back, 7 bases at V and 0 bases at J, with 12 bases in the middle. Germline V gives CDR1 SQVTM, CDR2 ANQGSEA. The CDR3 length is 13 residues.

In this sample, this clonotype turned up many times. This chain uses TRBV3-1 with TRBJ2-7; no definite D call. V was shortened by 3 bases and J by 5 bases, with 8 bases between the two germline ends. The germline V gene encodes CDR1 LGHDT and CDR2 YNNKEL (reference sequence). This CDR3 spans 12 amino acids. CDR3 sequence reads: CASSHLTDEQYF. The CDR3 nucleotides are TGTGCCAGCAGCCACCTGACCGACGAGCAGTACTTC.